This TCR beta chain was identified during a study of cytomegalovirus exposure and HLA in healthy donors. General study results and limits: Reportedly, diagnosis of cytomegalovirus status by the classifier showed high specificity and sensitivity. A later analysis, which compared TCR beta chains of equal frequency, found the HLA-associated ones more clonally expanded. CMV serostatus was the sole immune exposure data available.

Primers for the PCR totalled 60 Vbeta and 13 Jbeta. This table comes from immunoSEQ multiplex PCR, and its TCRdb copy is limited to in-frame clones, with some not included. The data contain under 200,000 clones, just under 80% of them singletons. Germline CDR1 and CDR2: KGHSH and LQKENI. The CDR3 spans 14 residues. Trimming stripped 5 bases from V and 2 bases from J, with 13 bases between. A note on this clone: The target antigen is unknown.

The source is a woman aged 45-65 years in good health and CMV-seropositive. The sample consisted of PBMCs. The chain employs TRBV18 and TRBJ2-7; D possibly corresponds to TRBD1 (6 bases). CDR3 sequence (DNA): TGTGCCAGCTCAACCCTGGGACAAACCTACGAGCAGTACTTC. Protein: CASSTLGQTYEQYF.